This TCR beta chain was retrieved from a study of cytomegalovirus exposure and HLA in healthy donors. The CDR3 loop spans 18 amino acids. Trimming stripped 2 bases from V and 2 bases from J, with 19 bases between. In germline, CDR1 is SGHVS, CDR2 FQNEAQ. The PCR employed 60 Vbeta primers together with 13 Jbeta primers. Sequenced by immunoSEQ multiplex PCR; TCRdb stores in-frame clones only, minus some. This table holds about 140,000 clones, 75% to 80% found once. This clone occurred once. It was healthy bone marrow donors who served as donors. Donors counted as nominally healthy when sampled, yet unrecorded immune exposures were likely.

The receptor comes from a male donor in good health and CMV-seronegative. The sample was PBMCs. J is TRBJ1-5 and V is TRBV7-8; D uncertain. The CDR3 protein is CASSLSPPNSRGNQPQHF. Here the CDR3 DNA reads TGTGCCAGCAGCTTAAGCCCGCCAAACAGCCGCGGCAATCAGCCCCAGCATTTT.